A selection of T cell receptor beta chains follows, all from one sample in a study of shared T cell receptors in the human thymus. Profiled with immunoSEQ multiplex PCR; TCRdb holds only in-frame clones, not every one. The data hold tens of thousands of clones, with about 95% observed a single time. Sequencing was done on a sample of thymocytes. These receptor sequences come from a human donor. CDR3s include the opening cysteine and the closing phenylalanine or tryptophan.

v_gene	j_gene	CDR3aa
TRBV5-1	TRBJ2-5	CASSTRGPQETQYF
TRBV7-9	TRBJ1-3	CASTSEEKLYSGNTIYF
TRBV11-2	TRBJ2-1	CASSLGGGNEQFF
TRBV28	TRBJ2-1	CASSFDRVRRGPYNEQFF
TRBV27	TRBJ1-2	CASSLFAGRTYGYTF
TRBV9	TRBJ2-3	CASSSRGWLADTQYF
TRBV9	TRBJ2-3	CASSVRGTGCGDTQYF
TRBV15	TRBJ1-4	CATSRPTAGTPEKLFF
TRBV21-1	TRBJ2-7	CASSTRQGTYEQYF
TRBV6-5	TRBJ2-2	CASSSDGGLTGELFF
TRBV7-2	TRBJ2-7	CASSSGTSGAITYEQYF
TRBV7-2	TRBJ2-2	CASRLNRDRGFTGELFF
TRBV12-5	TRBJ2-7	CASGLVCEQYF
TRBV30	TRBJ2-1	CAWSSTSGDNDEQFF
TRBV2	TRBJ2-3	CASWGSGNTDTQYF
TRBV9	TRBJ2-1	CASSVGGDNEQFF
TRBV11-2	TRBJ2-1	CASSSPRDRGSYNEQFF
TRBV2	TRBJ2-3	CASIAFYFYSTDTQYF
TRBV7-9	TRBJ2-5	CASSWALEETQYF
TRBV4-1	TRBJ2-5	CASSQDRAILYQETQYF
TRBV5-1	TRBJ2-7	CASSSLPVAGAGEQYF
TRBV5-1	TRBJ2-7	CASSCGQTGNPYEQYF
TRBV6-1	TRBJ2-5	CASSDWTGEEQYF
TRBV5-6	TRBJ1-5	CASSADRVGQPQHF
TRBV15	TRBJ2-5	CATSRDQGFRGPLLQETQYF
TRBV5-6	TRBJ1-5	CASSPAPDQPQHF